A selection of T cell receptor beta chains follows, all from one sample in a study of siplizumab effects on memory and regulatory T cells. Measured with immunoSEQ multiplex PCR; TCRdb has only the in-frame clones, and not every one. This table has around 100,000 clones, less than 95% appearing once. Sequencing input: non-Treg CD4+ T cells sorted from blood. These TCRs come from a human donor in good health. Both conserved end residues are part of each CDR3. Fields, in order: CDR3 DNA, CDR3 protein, D gene, clone size, V gene, J gene. The D gene is left open where the match is weak. Rows give clone size only sometimes, using once, few, many, or a class for an expanded clone.

DNA: TGTGCCAGCAGCTTTAGGAGAACCGTCCGGGACAGGGGACGGTTTGGGAACACTGAAGCTTTCTTT
CDR3: CASSFRRTVRDRGRFGNTEAFF
D: TRBD1
size: NA
V: TRBV7-8
J: TRBJ1-1

DNA: TGTGCCAGCAGCTTAGGGGTTGCGACTAGCGGGATGGAGACCCAGTACTTC
CDR3: CASSLGVATSGMETQYF
D: TRBD2
size: once
V: TRBV7-2
J: TRBJ2-5

DNA: TGTGCCAGCAGCCAAAAGACAGGGTATCGTGAAAAACTGTTTTTT
CDR3: CASSQKTGYREKLFF
D: TRBD1
size: NA
V: TRBV5-8
J: TRBJ1-4

DNA: TGTGCCAGCAGCGTTCGCTCTGGGGGTAGTGGCACAGATACGCAGTATTTT
CDR3: CASSVRSGGSGTDTQYF
D: NA
size: NA
V: TRBV9
J: TRBJ2-3

DNA: TGTGCCAGCACCGCCTCCTACAATGAGCAGTTCTTC
CDR3: CASTASYNEQFF
D: NA
size: NA
V: TRBV6-1
J: TRBJ2-1

DNA: TGCGCCAGCAGCTTGGAACTAGCGGGAGCGGTCACCGGGGAGCTGTTTTTT
CDR3: CASSLELAGAVTGELFF
D: TRBD2
size: NA
V: TRBV5-1
J: TRBJ2-2

DNA: TGTGCCAGCAGTAGACAGTCAACTAATGAAAAACTGTTTTTT
CDR3: CASSRQSTNEKLFF
D: NA
size: NA
V: TRBV27
J: TRBJ1-4

DNA: TGTGCCAGTACCACACCTCCGGGACAGCGCAATCAGCCCCAGCATTTT
CDR3: CASTTPPGQRNQPQHF
D: TRBD1
size: NA
V: TRBV19
J: TRBJ1-5

DNA: TGTGCCAGCAGTGAAAGTTGGCAGAGCAATCAGCCCCAGCATTTT
CDR3: CASSESWQSNQPQHF
D: NA
size: NA
V: TRBV2
J: TRBJ1-5

DNA: TGTGCCAGCAGTTTCGAGGGTTCGGCCACTGAAGCTTTCTTT
CDR3: CASSFEGSATEAFF
D: NA
size: once
V: TRBV6-6
J: TRBJ1-1

DNA: TGTGCCAGCAGTGCTCACCTAGCGGGAGGGCCGGATACGCAGTATTTT
CDR3: CASSAHLAGGPDTQYF
D: TRBD2
size: NA
V: TRBV28
J: TRBJ2-3

DNA: TGTGCCAGCAGTTTTAGCGGGGGCACAGATACGCAGTATTTT
CDR3: CASSFSGGTDTQYF
D: TRBD2
size: NA
V: TRBV5-6
J: TRBJ2-3

DNA: TGTGCCAGTAGTAGGGGACTAGCCCTGTCCCCAGATACGCAGTATTTT
CDR3: CASSRGLALSPDTQYF
D: TRBD2
size: once
V: TRBV19
J: TRBJ2-3

DNA: TGTGCCAGCAGCTTGATGGTGGGACAGGGGAATGAAAAACTGTTTTTT
CDR3: CASSLMVGQGNEKLFF
D: TRBD1
size: NA
V: TRBV5-5
J: TRBJ1-4

DNA: TGCAGCGTTAACAGGGGTACCTACAATGAGCAGTTCTTC
CDR3: CSVNRGTYNEQFF
D: TRBD1
size: NA
V: TRBV29-1
J: TRBJ2-1

DNA: TGTGCCGCAGGGGGGTCTGGAAACACCATATATTTT
CDR3: CAAGGSGNTIYF
D: TRBD1
size: NA
V: TRBV2
J: TRBJ1-3

DNA: TGTGCCAGCAGCTTCAGTAGTGGTGAGCAGTTCTTC
CDR3: CASSFSSGEQFF
D: NA
size: once
V: TRBV7-3
J: TRBJ2-1

DNA: TGTGCCAGCCGCGATGTTCAGTTGAACTATGGCTACACCTTC
CDR3: CASRDVQLNYGYTF
D: NA
size: NA
V: TRBV19
J: TRBJ1-2

DNA: TGTGCCAGCAGGGGGACAGGGAGGTATGGCTACACCTTC
CDR3: CASRGTGRYGYTF
D: TRBD1
size: NA
V: TRBV28
J: TRBJ1-2

DNA: TGTGCCAGCAGTCGACGGGAGCGGTCAGATACGCAGTATTTT
CDR3: CASSRRERSDTQYF
D: NA
size: NA
V: TRBV6-1
J: TRBJ2-3

DNA: TGTGCCAGTAATGGCAGGGTAGAGTTCGATGAGCAGTTCTTC
CDR3: CASNGRVEFDEQFF
D: NA
size: NA
V: TRBV19
J: TRBJ2-1

DNA: TGCGCCAGCAGCCACATCGGCGGGGGCACAGATACGCAGTATTTT
CDR3: CASSHIGGGTDTQYF
D: NA
size: NA
V: TRBV4-1
J: TRBJ2-3

DNA: TGCGCCAGCAGCTTAAGACAGGGGACGGACGAGCAGTACTTC
CDR3: CASSLRQGTDEQYF
D: TRBD1
size: NA
V: TRBV5-1
J: TRBJ2-7

DNA: TGTGCCAGCAGCCGCCCGCGGGGGCAAGAGACCCAGTACTTC
CDR3: CASSRPRGQETQYF
D: TRBD2
size: NA
V: TRBV28
J: TRBJ2-5

DNA: TGCAGCGTTGAAGATCGGGTAGCGACGTCCCCCTACAATGAGCAGTTCTTC
CDR3: CSVEDRVATSPYNEQFF
D: NA
size: NA
V: TRBV29-1
J: TRBJ2-1

DNA: TGCGCCAGCAGCCAAAGTCCGGGACAGGGGTTTTTGGAGCAGTACTTC
CDR3: CASSQSPGQGFLEQYF
D: TRBD1
size: NA
V: TRBV4-1
J: TRBJ2-7

DNA: TGTGCCAGCTCACCACCGGGGGAATACGCCGGGGAGCTGTTTTTT
CDR3: CASSPPGEYAGELFF
D: NA
size: NA
V: TRBV18
J: TRBJ2-2

DNA: TGTGCCAGCAGCCCCAAGCTGGAACTTACTTACGAGCAGTACTTC
CDR3: CASSPKLELTYEQYF
D: NA
size: NA
V: TRBV11-2
J: TRBJ2-7

DNA: TGTGCCAGCAGCGACGACAGGGGGGCCTACGAGCAGTACTTC
CDR3: CASSDDRGAYEQYF
D: TRBD1
size: NA
V: TRBV7-9
J: TRBJ2-7

DNA: TGCGCCAGCATTGAGAACGCGAACACCGGGGAGCTGTTTTTT
CDR3: CASIENANTGELFF
D: NA
size: NA
V: TRBV5-1
J: TRBJ2-2

DNA: TGCGCCAGCAGTGAGGGGACAGGGGTCGAGCAGTACTTC
CDR3: CASSEGTGVEQYF
D: TRBD1
size: NA
V: TRBV10-2
J: TRBJ2-7

DNA: TGTGCCAGCAGACTACCGGGACTAGCTTACGAGCAGTACTTC
CDR3: CASRLPGLAYEQYF
D: TRBD2
size: NA
V: TRBV6-1
J: TRBJ2-7

DNA: TGTGCCAGCAGCCAAAATCGGCGGGTCGGCAACGAGCAGTACTTC
CDR3: CASSQNRRVGNEQYF
D: NA
size: NA
V: TRBV7-8
J: TRBJ2-7

DNA: TGTGCCAGCACCCCCACAGGTGGTGGGAGCTCCTACGAGCAGTACTTC
CDR3: CASTPTGGGSSYEQYF
D: NA
size: NA
V: TRBV28
J: TRBJ2-7

DNA: TGCGCCAGCAGCATTCACAATGAGCAGTTCTTC
CDR3: CASSIHNEQFF
D: NA
size: NA
V: TRBV4-1
J: TRBJ2-1

DNA: TGTGCCAGCAGAATAGCGGGAGGTACCTACGAGCAGTACTTC
CDR3: CASRIAGGTYEQYF
D: TRBD2
size: once
V: TRBV28
J: TRBJ2-7

DNA: TGTGCCAGCAGCCAAGTCGTGGGAAATTCCAACTATGGCTACACCTTC
CDR3: CASSQVVGNSNYGYTF
D: NA
size: NA
V: TRBV4-2
J: TRBJ1-2

DNA: TGTGCCAGCTCACGTATCGGGGGTGATACTGAAGCTTTCTTT
CDR3: CASSRIGGDTEAFF
D: NA
size: NA
V: TRBV18
J: TRBJ1-1

DNA: TGTGCCAGCAGTAAAAGGACACCGGGACTCCGAGAGACCCAGTACTTC
CDR3: CASSKRTPGLRETQYF
D: NA
size: NA
V: TRBV28
J: TRBJ2-5

DNA: TGTGCCTCCTCTCGGACTAGCTCCTACAATGAGCAGTTCTTC
CDR3: CASSRTSSYNEQFF
D: TRBD2
size: NA
V: TRBV2
J: TRBJ2-1

DNA: TGCGCCAGCAGCTTCATGACAGGGCTGAACACTGAAGCTTTCTTT
CDR3: CASSFMTGLNTEAFF
D: TRBD1
size: NA
V: TRBV5-1
J: TRBJ1-1

DNA: TGTGCCAGTACCCTAGGGCGGATGAACACTGAAGCTTTCTTT
CDR3: CASTLGRMNTEAFF
D: NA
size: NA
V: TRBV19
J: TRBJ1-1

DNA: TGTGCCGGGGGACTGAAGCGGGTCGCGAACACCGGGGAGCTGTTTTTT
CDR3: CAGGLKRVANTGELFF
D: NA
size: NA
V: TRBV2
J: TRBJ2-2

DNA: TGTGCCTGGAATCGGCAGAAGAACACTGAAGCTTTCTTT
CDR3: CAWNRQKNTEAFF
D: NA
size: NA
V: TRBV30
J: TRBJ1-1